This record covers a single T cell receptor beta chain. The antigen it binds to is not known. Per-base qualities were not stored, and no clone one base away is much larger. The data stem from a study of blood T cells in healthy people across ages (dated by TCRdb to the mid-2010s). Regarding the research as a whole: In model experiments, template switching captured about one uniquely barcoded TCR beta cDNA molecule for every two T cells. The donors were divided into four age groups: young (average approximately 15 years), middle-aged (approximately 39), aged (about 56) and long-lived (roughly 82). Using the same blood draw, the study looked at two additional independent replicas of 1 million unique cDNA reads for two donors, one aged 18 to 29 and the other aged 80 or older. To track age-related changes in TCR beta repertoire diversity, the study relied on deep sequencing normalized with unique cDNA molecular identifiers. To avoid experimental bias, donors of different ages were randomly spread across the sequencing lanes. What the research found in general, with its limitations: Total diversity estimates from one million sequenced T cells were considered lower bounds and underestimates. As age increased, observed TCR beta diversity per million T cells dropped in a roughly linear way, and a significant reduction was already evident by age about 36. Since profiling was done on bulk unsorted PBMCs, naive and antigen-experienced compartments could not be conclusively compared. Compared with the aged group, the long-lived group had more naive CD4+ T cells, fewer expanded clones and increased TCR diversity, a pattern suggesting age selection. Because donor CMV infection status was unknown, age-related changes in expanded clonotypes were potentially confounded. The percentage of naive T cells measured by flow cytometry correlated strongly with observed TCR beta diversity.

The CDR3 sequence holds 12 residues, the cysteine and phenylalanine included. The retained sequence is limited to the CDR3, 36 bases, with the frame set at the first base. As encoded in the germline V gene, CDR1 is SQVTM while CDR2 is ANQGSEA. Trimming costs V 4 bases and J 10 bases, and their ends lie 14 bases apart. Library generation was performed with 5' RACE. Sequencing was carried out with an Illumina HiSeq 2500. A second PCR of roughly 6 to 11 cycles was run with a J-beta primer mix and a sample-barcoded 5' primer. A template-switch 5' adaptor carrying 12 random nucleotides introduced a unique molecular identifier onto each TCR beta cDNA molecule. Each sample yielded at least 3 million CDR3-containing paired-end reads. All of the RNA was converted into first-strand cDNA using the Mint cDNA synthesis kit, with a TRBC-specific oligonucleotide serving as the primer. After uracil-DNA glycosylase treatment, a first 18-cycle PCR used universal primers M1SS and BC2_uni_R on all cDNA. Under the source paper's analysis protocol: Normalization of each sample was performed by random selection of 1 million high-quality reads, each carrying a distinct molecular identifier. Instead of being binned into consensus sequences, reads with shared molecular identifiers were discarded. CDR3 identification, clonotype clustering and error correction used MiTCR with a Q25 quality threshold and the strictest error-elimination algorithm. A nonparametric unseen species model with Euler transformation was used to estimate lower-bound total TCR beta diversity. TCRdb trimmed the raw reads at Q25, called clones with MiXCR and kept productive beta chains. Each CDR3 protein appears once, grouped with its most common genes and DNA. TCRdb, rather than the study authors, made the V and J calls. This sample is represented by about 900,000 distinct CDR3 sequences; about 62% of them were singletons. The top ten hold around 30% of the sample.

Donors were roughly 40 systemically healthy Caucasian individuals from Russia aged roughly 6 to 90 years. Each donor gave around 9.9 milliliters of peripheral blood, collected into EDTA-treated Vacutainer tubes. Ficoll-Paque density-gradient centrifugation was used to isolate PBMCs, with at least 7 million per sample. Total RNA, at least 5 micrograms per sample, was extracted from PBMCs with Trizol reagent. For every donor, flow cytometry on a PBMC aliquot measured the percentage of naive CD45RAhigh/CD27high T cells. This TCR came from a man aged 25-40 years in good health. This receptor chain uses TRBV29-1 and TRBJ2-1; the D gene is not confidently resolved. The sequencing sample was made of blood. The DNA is TGCAGCGTTGTCCCGTCAGTAGGAGAGCAGTTCTTC. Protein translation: CSVVPSVGEQFF.